The entry that follows covers one TCR beta chain sequence. No antigen is known for it. This sample stems from a study of cytomegalovirus exposure and HLA in healthy donors. Study summary: HLA-typed donors contributed some 85 million unique TCRs, which were held in an early data release. General observations from the study: Looking again later, the authors saw that most CMV-associated TCR beta chains seemed HLA-restricted. It was reported in a later analysis that an Asian-associated ancestry cluster showed fewer N-insertions than the 666-donor mean. The authors confirmed in vitro that three CMV-associated chains were specific for CMV antigens.

Researchers ran the PCR with 60 Vbeta and 13 Jbeta primers. TCRdb keeps only in-frame clones here, not all; method: immunoSEQ multiplex PCR. Among around 100,000 clones listed, approximately 68% were seen once. Germline values: CDR1 SGHTA, CDR2 FQGNSA. Trimming shortened V by 0 bases and J by 5 bases, and 14 bases separated the two germline ends. CDR3 length: 16 residues. The specimen sequenced was PBMCs. The sequence was collected from a young woman in good health and CMV-seropositive. V usage is TRBV7-2 and J usage is TRBJ2-1, with D possibly TRBD2 on 6 matching bases. CDR3 coding DNA: TGTGCCAGCAGCTTAGCGGGTCGGCGGGACGACAATGAGCAGTTCTTC. It is translated as CASSLAGRRDDNEQFF.